This record looks at one TCR beta chain sequence and its context. Its antigen is undetermined. This CDR3 region has 15 residues. Germline V gene lookup returns CDR1 SGHTA and CDR2 FQGNSA. Trimming cost V 1 base and J 4 bases, with 14 bases left between them. This specimen comes from a study of cytomegalovirus exposure and HLA in healthy donors. Broader study findings: When presence/absence was analysed, sequencing depth was taken to be roughly uniform across donors. The productive fraction for most TCR beta V segments was about 87% or about 30% in an earlier analysis.

PCR employed 60 Vbeta and 13 Jbeta primers. Assay: immunoSEQ multiplex PCR; the TCRdb copy retains only in-frame clones and omits some. The table lists around 150,000 clones, approximately 80% of them singletons. V and J are TRBV7-2 and TRBJ2-7; D is possibly TRBD2 (6 bases). The receptor was derived from a young man in good health and CMV-seronegative. Sequencing was done on a sample of PBMCs. Here the CDR3 DNA reads TGTGCCAGCAGCTTAGTATTAGTTGGGGGGTACGAGCAGTACTTC. Residues: CASSLVLVGGYEQYF.